Reported below is one T cell receptor (beta chain). This sample was included in a study of blood T cell repertoires in COVID-19. Profiling relied on immunoSEQ multiplex PCR, and the TCRdb table lists in-frame clones only, not all of them. The sample has tens of thousands of clones; 87% are singletons. V shed 5 bases, J shed 6 bases, and the junction held 1 base outside the gene matches. The CDR3 contains 12 residues. The source of this sequence is a woman aged 50 to 60 with acute or convalescent COVID-19. The sequenced sample was peripheral blood. V and J are TRBV12-3 or TRBV12-4 and TRBJ1-2; 9 positions agree with TRBD1. CDR3 sequence: CASSRQGDGYTF. The CDR3 coding sequence is TGTGCCAGCAGTCGACAGGGGGATGGCTACACCTTC.